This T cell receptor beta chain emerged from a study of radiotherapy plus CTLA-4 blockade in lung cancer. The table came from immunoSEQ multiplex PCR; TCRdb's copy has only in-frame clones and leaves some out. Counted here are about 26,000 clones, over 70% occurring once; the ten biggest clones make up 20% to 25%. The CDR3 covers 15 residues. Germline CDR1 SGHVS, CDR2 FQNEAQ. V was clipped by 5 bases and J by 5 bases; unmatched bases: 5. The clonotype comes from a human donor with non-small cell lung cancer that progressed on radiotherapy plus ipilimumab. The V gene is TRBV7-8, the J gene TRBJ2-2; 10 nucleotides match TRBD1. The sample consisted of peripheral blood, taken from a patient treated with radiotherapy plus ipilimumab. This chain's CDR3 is CASSPGTGVTGELFF. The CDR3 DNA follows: TGTGCCAGCAGCCCAGGGACAGGGGTTACCGGGGAGCTGTTTTTT.